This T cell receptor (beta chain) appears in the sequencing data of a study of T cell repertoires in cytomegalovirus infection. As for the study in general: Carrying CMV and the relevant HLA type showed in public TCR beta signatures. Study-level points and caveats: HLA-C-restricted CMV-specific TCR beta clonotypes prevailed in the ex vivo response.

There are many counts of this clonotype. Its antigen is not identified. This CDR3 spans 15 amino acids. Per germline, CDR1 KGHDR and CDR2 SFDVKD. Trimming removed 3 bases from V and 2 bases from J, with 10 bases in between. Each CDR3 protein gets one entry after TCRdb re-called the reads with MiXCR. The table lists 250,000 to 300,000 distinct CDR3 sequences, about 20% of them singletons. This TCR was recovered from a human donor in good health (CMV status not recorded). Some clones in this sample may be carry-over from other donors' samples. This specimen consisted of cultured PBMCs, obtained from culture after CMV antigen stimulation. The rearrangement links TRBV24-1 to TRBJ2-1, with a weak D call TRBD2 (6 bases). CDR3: CATSDVAATYNEQFF. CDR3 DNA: TGTGCCACCAGTGATGTAGCGGCTACCTACAATGAGCAGTTCTTC.